Listed here are 13 T cell receptor beta chains from one sample, sequenced in a study of T cell repertoires in cytomegalovirus infection. TCRdb re-analysed the reads in MiXCR, keeping a single row per CDR3 protein. Found here are 450,000 to 600,000 distinct CDR3 sequences, 11% of them singletons; the top ten hold more than 8.5%. Sequencing input: PBMCs. These TCRs come from a human donor in good health (CMV status not recorded). Some clones in this sample may be carry-over from other donors' samples.

A few counts support this clonotype. This chain connects TRBV15 to TRBJ1-3, with D unresolved. This CDR3 is 14 amino acids long. Per germline, CDR1 LNHNV and CDR2 YYDKDF (reference sequence). V was cut by 1 base and J by 0 bases, with 4 bases left in between. CDR3 amino acids: CATSRALSGNTIYF. CDR3 DNA sequence: TGTGCCACCAGCAGAGCTCTCTCTGGAAACACCATATATTTT.

This clonotype has at least ten counts. This chain connects TRBV4-2 to TRBJ2-1; tentative D call: TRBD2 (5 bases). V was shortened by 0 bases and J by 10 bases, with 16 bases between the two germline ends. Germline V gene data show CDR1 as LGHNA and CDR2 as YNFKEQ. The CDR3 spans 15 residues. Written as DNA, the CDR3 is TGTGCCAGCAGCCAAGATACGGGGAGACGAGGAGAGCAGTTCTTC. Translating gives CASSQDTGRRGEQFF.

On this clonotype itself: This sequence may be a read error, since a much larger clone differs from it by one base. This CDR3 is CASSLGAALQETQYF. CDR3 DNA sequence: TGCGCCAGCAGCTTGGGGGCAGCTCTCCAAGAGACCCAGTACTTC. The chain has TRBV5-1 and TRBJ2-5; the D is unclear. Per germline, CDR1 SGHRS and CDR2 YFSETQ. The CDR3 has 15 amino acids. V gave up 0 bases and J gave up 1 base, with 10 bases separating them. The complete variable domain, with remaining parts taken from reference TRBV5-1 and TRBJ2-5, reads KAGVTQTPRYLIKTRGQQVTLSCSPISGHRSVSWYQQTPGQGLQFLFEYFSETQRNKGNFPGRFSGRQFSNSRSEMNVSTLELGDSALYLCASSLGAALQETQYFGPGTRLLVL.

This clonotype was observed at least ten times. The chain recombines TRBV28 with TRBJ2-7, with TRBD1 matching 10 bases. This CDR3 has 17 amino acids. Germline trimming cut 7 bases from V and 4 bases from J; bases unmatched to any gene: 16. Germline CDR1 MDHEN, CDR2 SYDVKM. CDR3 nucleotide sequence: TGTGCCAGCACCCCTGGCCTCCGGGACAGGGGACGATACGAGCAGTACTTC. This gives the protein CASTPGLRDRGRYEQYF. The full variable domain, completed using reference TRBV28 and TRBJ2-7, is DVKVTQSSRYLVKRTGEKVFLECVQDMDHENMFWYRQDPGLGLRLIYFSYDVKMKEKGDIPEGYSVSREKKERFSLILESASTNQTSMYLCASTPGLRDRGRYEQYFGPGTRLTVT.

In the case of this clonotype: A read error may explain this, as a much larger clone is one base away. The chain links TRBV5-4 to TRBJ1-5; D is ambiguous. The DNA end is more similar to TRBJ2-3, so the J call may be wrong. This CDR3 contains 13 residues. The V gene's germline CDR1 is SGHNT and CDR2 YYREEE (reference sequence). The CDR3 region has the DNA TGTGCCAGCAGCTTGGCAGGTATGCAGCCCCAGTATTTT. This sequence encodes CASSLAGMQPQYF.

This clonotype was observed a few times. The chain has TRBV19 and TRBJ1-4, with D possibly TRBD1 on 6 matching bases. Trimming took 4 bases from V and 8 from J, leaving 8 bases between them. The length of the CDR3 is 12 residues. The germline gives CDR1 LNHDA, CDR2 SQIVND (reference sequence). The CDR3 nucleotides read TGTGCCAGTAGTACCCAGGGGGAAAAACTGTTTTTT. It specifies CASSTQGEKLFF. The whole variable domain, filled in from reference TRBV19 and TRBJ1-4, reads DGGITQSPKYLFRKEGQNVTLSCEQNLNHDAMYWYRQDPGQGLRLIYYSQIVNDFQKGDIAEGYSVSREKKESFPLTVTSAQKNPTAFYLCASSTQGEKLFFGSGTQLSVL.

This clonotype was detected only a few times. The V call is TRBV6-6, the J call TRBJ1-2; D might be TRBD1 (5 bases). CDR3 length: 14 amino acids. Trimming took 0 bases from V and 9 from J, leaving 14 bases between them. CDR1 and CDR2 from the germline V gene are MNHNY and SVGAGI (reference sequence). Here the CDR3 reads CASSYSRDSGSYTF. The CDR3 coding sequence is TGTGCCAGCAGTTACTCCCGCGACAGCGGGAGCTACACCTTC.

At least ten counts were recorded for this clonotype. The chain joins TRBV7-9 to TRBJ2-7; D call uncertain. The V gene lost 5 bases and the J gene lost 7 bases, with 12 bases spanning the gap. Per the germline V gene, CDR1 is SEHNR and CDR2 is FQNEAQ (reference sequence). The CDR3 consists of 12 residues. CDR3 sequence: CASSLYDGEQYF. In nucleotides, the CDR3 is TGTGCCAGCAGCCTGTATGACGGGGAGCAGTACTTC.

This clonotype was seen repeatedly, ten times or more. This chain links TRBV12-3 or TRBV12-4 with TRBJ2-3, with D maybe TRBD1 (6 bases). The ends were cut back, 5 bases at V and 1 base at J, with 10 bases in the middle. The CDR3 has 14 amino acids. The DNA of the CDR3 is TGTGCCAGCAGTACGCGGACAGGCACAGATACGCAGTATTTT. Translation gives CASSTRTGTDTQYF.

This clonotype was found many times. V usage is TRBV5-4 and J usage is TRBJ1-2, with a tentative D call TRBD1 (6 bases). With 4 bases removed from V and 8 bases from J, the gap between germline ends came to 15 bases. The CDR3 has 13 residues. CDR1 is SGHNT, CDR2 YYREEE, per germline (reference sequence). CDR3 nucleotide sequence: TGTGCCAGCAGCCTGGAGACAGGACGGGGCTACACCTTC. Amino acids: CASSLETGRGYTF.

This chain uses TRBV27 with TRBJ2-7; TRBD2 aligns across 8 bases. V dropped 4 bases and J dropped 7; count of bases not matched to a gene: 9. CDR1 is MNHEY, CDR2 SMNVEV, per germline (reference sequence). The CDR3 sequence is 14 residues long. The CDR3, as DNA: TGTGCCAGCAGTTCCGGACTAGCCATCACGGAGCAGTACTTC. Amino acid sequence: CASSSGLAITEQYF.

This clonotype was seen at least ten times. The chain uses TRBV11-2 and TRBJ1-3, with a possible D match to TRBD1 (5 bases). V shed 1 base and J shed 2 bases, with 6 bases lying between them. This CDR3 has 14 residues. Germline CDR1 reads SGHAT; CDR2 reads FQNNGV. The CDR3 region has the DNA TGTGCCAGCAGCTTAGTCAGGGCTGGAAACACCATATATTTT. This gives the protein CASSLVRAGNTIYF.

V and J are TRBV2 and TRBJ1-4; no clear D. The CDR3 runs 13 residues. V was trimmed by 7 bases and J by 5 bases, leaving 11 bases between them. Germline V gives CDR1 SNHLY, CDR2 FYNNEI. CDR3 loop: CASTGQNNEKLFF. CDR3 in DNA: TGTGCCAGCACCGGGCAGAACAATGAAAAACTGTTTTTT.